This TCR beta chain stems from a study of CD8 T cells in ankylosing spondylitis. General study points: Reports of some motif variants in reactive arthritis synovial fluid and blood predate this one. Clones linked to the disease showed a CD8+ phenotype. They occurred at relatively low frequencies in peripheral blood.

TCRdb fed the 5' RACE reads into MiXCR, producing one record per CDR3 protein. Found here are some 250,000 distinct CDR3 sequences, 20% to 30% of them singletons; the top ten hold 0.61%. CDR1 is MNHEY, CDR2 SMNVEV, per germline (reference sequence). The CDR3 totals 14 residues. Trimming shortened V by 4 bases and J by 10 bases, and 17 bases separated the two germline ends. As to this clonotype: Antigen unknown.

The specimen was blood, either unsorted or a sorted T cell fraction (not recorded which). The chain has TRBV27 and TRBJ1-5; D is unresolved. The clonotype comes from a male donor with ankylosing spondylitis or in good health (not recorded which). In nucleotides, the CDR3 is TGTGCCAGCAGTTCCGGACGGACGGTTCATCCCCAGCATTTT. It encodes CASSSGRTVHPQHF.